This T cell receptor beta chain emerged from a study of shared clonotypes between healthy human individuals. Naive CD8 cells lacked CD45RO, underwent positive selection for CCR7 and left out terminally differentiated effector memory CD45RA+ cells. This CDR3 contains 15 residues. Trimming removed 5 bases from V and 5 bases from J, with 16 bases in between. Germline lookup yields CDR1 MNHEY and CDR2 SVGAGI. Produced via immunoSEQ multiplex PCR; TCRdb's table is partial and in-frame only. The repertoire consists of under 2,000,000 clones, with just under 95% occurring once and the leading ten covering 0.95% to 1.5%.

The rearrangement links TRBV6-5 to TRBJ2-1, with D possibly matching TRBD1 (6 bases). The source material was naive CD8+ T cells sorted from blood. The sequence derives from a man between 18 and 35 years old in good health. For the CDR3, the DNA is TGTGCCAGCAGTACAAACAGGGTGGTCGACAATGAGCAGTTCTTC. This gives the protein CASSTNRVVDNEQFF.